The clone carrying this TCR beta chain was observed a handful of times. The entry originates in a study of blood T cells in healthy people across ages. Primers used in a second PCR of about 6 to 11 cycles were a sample-barcoded 5' primer and a J-beta primer mix. The authors tagged each cDNA molecule using a template-switch adaptor with 12 random nucleotides. Per sample, CDR3-containing paired-end reads numbered at least 3 million. TCRdb ran MiXCR on the 5' RACE reads and lists one entry per CDR3 protein. Here the sample spans about 1.7 million distinct CDR3 sequences, 28% being singletons. Germline V gene sequence: CDR1 SEHNR, CDR2 FQNEAQ (reference sequence). V lost 5 bases, J lost 2 bases, and 18 bases lay in between. The CDR3 runs 16 residues.

Sequenced material: blood. The V gene is TRBV7-9, the J gene TRBJ2-5; perhaps TRBD1 as D (6 bases). This TCR was recovered from a woman aged 25-40 years in good health. The CDR3 sequence: CASSHQGRRGQETQYF. CDR3 coding DNA: TGTGCCAGCAGCCACCAGGGGCGAAGGGGGCAAGAGACCCAGTACTTC.